One T cell receptor beta chain is described in this entry. Regarding treatment: some 20 received Ad26.COV2.S at low or high dose, single or two shots; 5 received placebo; per-sample allocation not given. Day 63 after the first injection of vaccine or placebo was the sampling time. The data derive from a study of Ad26.COV2.S vaccination and SARS-CoV-2 variants. Measured with immunoSEQ multiplex PCR; TCRdb has only the in-frame clones, and not every one. The sample consists of approximately 460,000 clones, around 89% of them appearing once. The junction had 11 bases not matched to a gene; V was cut back by 11 bases and J by 2 bases. Germline CDR1 reads SEHNR; CDR2 reads FQNEAQ (reference sequence). The length of the CDR3 is 14 residues.

V and J are TRBV7-9 and TRBJ1-1, with 7 bases lining up with TRBD1. The sequences come from peripheral blood, collected in a trial of Ad26.COV2.S vaccine versus placebo. This TCR came from a person aged 18-60 years who received the Ad26.COV2.S COVID-19 vaccine or a placebo. CDR3 region: CAYSRTGSNTEAFF. The DNA for the CDR3 is TGTGCCTATTCGCGGACAGGCTCAAACACTGAAGCTTTCTTT. Filled out from reference TRBV7-9 and TRBJ1-1, the complete variable domain reads DTGVSQNPRHKITKRGQNVTFRCDPISEHNRLYWYRQTLGQGPEFLTYFQNEAQLEKSRLLSDRFSAERPKGSFSTLEIQRTEQGDSAMYLCAYSRTGSNTEAFFGQGTRLTVV.